The source of this T cell receptor beta chain is a study of response to subunit inactivated influenza vaccine (dated by TCRdb to 2016 to 2019). With respect to the entire study: The study used deep quantitative T cell receptor repertoire profiling to track responses to a trivalent subunit inactivated influenza vaccine.

Library construction relied on RT-PCR. The sample was run on an Illumina HiSeq 2500. Using fastp at Q25 and MiXCR, TCRdb reprocessed the public reads and kept productive beta chains. CDR3 protein sequences are deduplicated, and each keeps its most common genes and DNA. The sample table shows some 640,000 distinct CDR3 sequences, and roughly 14% are seen once. The top ten hold 5.5% to 7% of the sample. What the work shows at the level of the full study, not this receptor alone: According to the authors, only a limited number of new T cells may be recruited by each seasonal influenza vaccination.

The CDR1 and CDR2 encoded by the germline V gene (reference sequence) are GTSNPN and SVGIG. The CDR3 runs 13 residues from the cysteine to the phenylalanine. Solely the CDR3 DNA is kept, with 39 bases framed from the first base. V is pared back by 0 bases and J by 7 bases, with 7 bases lying between the germline termini. For this clonotype: The specificity of this receptor is unknown. The sample holds no much larger clone one base away, and base qualities are not on file.

The source was PBMCs from blood, collected 14 to 15 days before vaccination. This receptor chain uses TRBV30 and TRBJ1-6, with the D gene not confidently named. The sequence derives from a man aged 50 to 60 who received an inactivated influenza vaccine. Donor details come from another sample of the same person, matched by shared clones. The CDR3: CAWSVVGNSPLHF. The nucleotide sequence is TGTGCCTGGAGTGTTGTGGGAAATTCACCCCTCCACTTT.